The next 21 T cell receptor beta chains were all read from a single sample in a study of T cell responses to AZD1222 COVID-19 vaccine. This table comes from immunoSEQ multiplex PCR, and its TCRdb copy is limited to in-frame clones, with some not included. The table includes about 69,000 clones, 83% detected once. The material sequenced was peripheral blood, taken 28 days after the second AZD1222 dose. The receptors were gathered from an adult who received the AZD1222 COVID-19 vaccine.

V gene TRBV21-1 combines with J gene TRBJ2-3; whether TRBD2, the table's D call, matches the DNA was not checked. TRBV21-1 is classified as a pseudogene. The CDR3 extends over 17 amino acids. The CDR3 reads CASSLRLAGEDADTQYF. The CDR3 nucleotides are TGTGCCAGCAGCTTACGTTTAGCGGGAGAAGACGCAGATACGCAGTATTTT.

This clone is termed medium-sized. V and J are TRBV3-1 (or the pseudogene TRBV3-2) and TRBJ1-2; a weak D match, TRBD1 (5 bases). CDR1 is LGHDT, CDR2 YNNKEL, per germline (reference sequence). Deletions cut 3 bases from V and 0 bases from J, with 11 bases between. The CDR3 runs 15 residues. The CDR3 sequence: CASSQGPRPNYGYTF. The CDR3 nucleotides are TGTGCCAGCAGCCAGGGGCCACGGCCTAACTATGGCTACACCTTC.

The chain has TRBV6-5 and TRBJ2-7; 9 bases line up with TRBD2. Germline trimming cut 8 bases from V and 4 bases from J; bases unmatched to any gene: 6. The CDR3 runs to 13 residues. Germline V gene lookup returns CDR1 MNHEY and CDR2 SVGAGI. CDR3 nucleotide sequence: TGTGCCAGCCAGCGGGAGGTACAATACGAGCAGTACTTC. Its translation is CASQREVQYEQYF.

This chain uses TRBV7-9 with TRBJ1-2, with 7 bases aligning to TRBD1. The junction had 15 bases not matched to a gene; V was cut back by 5 bases and J by 6 bases. The germline gives CDR1 SEHNR, CDR2 FQNEAQ (reference sequence). The CDR3 contains 16 residues. The CDR3 DNA reads TGTGCCAGCAGCAACGACGGGAGGGGGCGAGGGAATGGCTACACCTTC. It yields the protein CASSNDGRGRGNGYTF.

The chain employs TRBV7-9 and TRBJ1-5; 8 nucleotides match TRBD1. Losses at the gene ends were 5 bases for V and 0 bases for J; bases not matched to a gene: 12. The germline V gene encodes CDR1 SEHNR and CDR2 FQNEAQ (reference sequence). This CDR3 comprises 18 residues. CDR3: CASSGQGSRSNSNQPQHF. CDR3 in DNA: TGTGCCAGCAGCGGACAGGGTTCGAGATCTAATAGCAATCAGCCCCAGCATTTT.

The chain employs TRBV6-1 and TRBJ2-7; either TRBD1 or TRBD2 may supply D (5 bases each). Germline V lookup: CDR1 MNHNS, CDR2 SASEGT. The CDR3 sequence is 14 residues long. Trimming shortened V by 3 bases and J by 1 base, and 10 bases separated the two germline ends. CDR3 loop: CASSDNRRSYEQYF. CDR3 coding DNA: TGTGCCAGCAGTGACAACAGGAGGTCCTACGAGCAGTACTTC.

The V call is TRBV24-1, the J call TRBJ1-5; 8 nucleotides align to TRBD1. The V segment lost 12 bases and the J segment 4 bases; nucleotides outside the gene matches: 13. The germline CDR1 and CDR2 sequences are KGHDR and SFDVKD. The CDR3 totals 15 residues. CDR3 sequence: CAVPGQGFGNQPQHF. CDR3 in DNA: TGTGCCGTCCCCGGACAGGGCTTCGGGAATCAGCCCCAGCATTTT.

This clone showed up just a few times. The chain employs TRBV10-2 and TRBJ2-7; TRBD2 agrees at 15 bases. Losses at the gene ends were 6 bases for V and 1 base for J; bases not matched to a gene: 4. CDR1 WSHSY and CDR2 SAAADI come from the germline V gene. The CDR3 loop spans 16 amino acids. The CDR3 DNA reads as TGCGCCAGCAGGCCGGGACTAGCGGGAGGTTCCTACGAGCAGTACTTC. Protein sequence: CASRPGLAGGSYEQYF.

This chain uses TRBV14 with TRBJ2-1, with 7 bases lining up with TRBD2. V lost 1 base to trimming and J lost 10 bases; unmatched junction nucleotides: 4. The CDR3 has 13 residues. The germline CDR1 and CDR2 sequences are SGHDN and FVKESK. CDR3 sequence reads: CASSQVSGGEQFF. The CDR3 nucleotides are TGTGCCAGCAGCCAAGTCTCCGGGGGGGAGCAGTTCTTC.

The chain carries TRBV6-6 and TRBJ1-5, with 8 bases identical to TRBD1. This CDR3 is 14 amino acids long. The V and J ends lost 6 bases and 6 bases, in that order; junction bases with no gene match: 7. Germline CDR1 is MNHNY and CDR2 is SVGAGI (reference sequence). The CDR3 sequence is CASRSGQVGQPQHF. As DNA, the CDR3 is TGTGCCAGCAGATCGGGACAGGTGGGTCAGCCCCAGCATTTT.

The chain joins TRBV7-9 to TRBJ1-1; weak D call: TRBD1 (5 bases). Per the germline V gene, CDR1 is SEHNR and CDR2 is FQNEAQ (reference sequence). The CDR3 contains 12 residues. V gave up 4 bases and J gave up 7 bases, with 10 bases separating them. The CDR3 here is CASSYDRNEAFF. CDR3 DNA: TGTGCCAGCAGCTACGACAGAAATGAAGCTTTCTTT.

The genes are TRBV11-3 and TRBJ2-2; tentatively, D is TRBD1 or TRBD2 (5 bases each). The CDR3 length is 14 residues. V was cut by 6 bases and J by 5 bases, with 13 bases left in between. CDR1 is SGHNT, CDR2 YENEEA, per germline. The CDR3 protein is CASRLDGATGELFF. CDR3 DNA sequence: TGTGCCAGCAGGTTGGACGGGGCAACCGGGGAGCTGTTTTTT. The full variable domain, its missing parts supplied by reference TRBV11-3 and TRBJ2-2, is EAGVVQSPRYKIIEKKQPVAFWCNPISGHNTLYWYLQNLGQGPELLIRYENEEAVDDSQLPKDRFSAERLKGVDSTLKIQPAELGDSAVYLCASRLDGATGELFFGEGSRLTVL.

The rearrangement uses TRBV5-1 and TRBJ2-7; tentative D call: TRBD2 (6 bases). Germline lookup yields CDR1 SGHRS and CDR2 YFSETQ. The CDR3 extends over 13 amino acids. Trimming removed 2 bases from V and 3 bases from J, with 9 bases in between. The CDR3, as DNA: TGCGCCAGCAGCTTCGGAGGGCACTACGAGCAGTACTTC. Translated: CASSFGGHYEQYF.

The V and J genes are TRBV7-6 and TRBJ2-5; possible D gene TRBD2, 5 bases. The V end was cut by 2 bases, the J end by 1 base, with 20 bases between. CDR3 length equals 18 residues. In germline, CDR1 is SGHVS, CDR2 FNYEAQ. CDR3 in amino acids: CASSLRQPAASFQETQYF. The CDR3 DNA sequence: TGTGCCAGCAGCTTACGTCAGCCTGCGGCTAGCTTCCAAGAGACCCAGTACTTC.

The chain has TRBV2 and TRBJ1-2; weak D call: TRBD1 (6 bases). Germline CDR1 SNHLY, CDR2 FYNNEI. V was trimmed by 7 bases and J by 5 bases, leaving 17 bases between them. There are 14 residues in the CDR3. CDR3: CASIAGGGGYGYTF. The CDR3 nucleotides are TGTGCCAGCATTGCGGGGGGCGGGGGTTATGGCTACACCTTC.

The chain combines TRBV19 with TRBJ1-3, with D hard to call. The V gene's germline CDR1 is LNHDA and CDR2 SQIVND (reference sequence). The V gene lost 7 bases and the J gene lost 4 bases, with 8 bases spanning the gap. There are 12 residues in the CDR3. CDR3 loop: CASKVGGNTIYF. In DNA form, the CDR3 reads TGTGCCAGTAAGGTGGGCGGAAACACCATATATTTT. Using reference TRBV19 and TRBJ1-3 for the parts outside the CDR3, the full variable domain is DGGITQSPKYLFRKEGQNVTLSCEQNLNHDAMYWYRQDPGQGLRLIYYSQIVNDFQKGDIAEGYSVSREKKESFPLTVTSAQKNPTAFYLCASKVGGNTIYFGEGSWLTVV.

The chain recombines TRBV18 with TRBJ1-1; weak D call: TRBD1 (5 bases). Germline-derived CDR1 and CDR2 are KGHSH and LQKENI. V dropped 0 bases and J dropped 5 bases, with 16 bases sitting between them. The CDR3 length is 16 residues. CDR3 in DNA: TGTGCCAGCTCACCACCGGATTCGGGGCTTCGGACTGAAGCTTTCTTT. Its protein is CASSPPDSGLRTEAFF.

V usage is TRBV19 and J usage is TRBJ1-6; D is uncertain. Trimming removed 8 bases from V and 4 bases from J, with 9 bases in between. The CDR3 runs to 13 residues. Germline lookup yields CDR1 LNHDA and CDR2 SQIVND (reference sequence). The CDR3 reads CASRATYNSPLHF. The CDR3 DNA is TGTGCCAGTCGGGCGACTTATAATTCACCCCTCCACTTT.

This sequence joins TRBV3-1 (or the pseudogene TRBV3-2) and TRBJ2-3; D remains ambiguous. Germline CDR1 LGHDT, CDR2 YNNKEL (reference sequence). The germline V and J ends were trimmed by 3 bases and 2 bases, with 6 bases remaining between them. The CDR3 has 13 residues. This chain's CDR3 is CASSQSLTDTQYF. The CDR3 region has the DNA TGTGCCAGCAGCCAGTCCCTCACAGATACGCAGTATTTT.

This chain joins TRBV19 and TRBJ2-1; 14 nucleotides agree with TRBD2. Trimming cost V 2 bases and J 12 bases; bases outside gene matches: 9. Germline loops: CDR1 LNHDA, CDR2 SQIVND (reference sequence). The CDR3 has 16 residues. CDR3 sequence reads: CASSILSGTSGSWQFF. CDR3 bases: TGTGCCAGTAGTATACTCTCGGGGACTAGCGGGAGTTGGCAGTTCTTC.

V and J are TRBV9 and TRBJ2-2, with TRBD1 matching over 8 bases. Germline V gene lookup returns CDR1 SGDLS and CDR2 YYNGEE. The CDR3 contains 17 residues. Unmatched junction bases numbered 13, after V lost 4 bases and J lost 5 bases. Written as DNA, the CDR3 is TGTGCCAGCAGCAAACAGGGGGGTTCTTATGGGACCGGGGAGCTGTTTTTT. Translating it yields CASSKQGGSYGTGELFF.